This entry features one TCR beta chain sequence. The sample originates from a study of blood T cell repertoires in COVID-19. The germline V gene has CDR1 MDHEN and CDR2 SYDVKM. V was clipped by 3 bases and J by 6 bases, with 6 bases between them. This CDR3 contains 12 residues. Data came from immunoSEQ multiplex PCR; TCRdb stores just in-frame clones and leaves some out. The repertoire consists of some 78,000 clones, with nearly 90% occurring once and the leading ten covering more than 3.5%. The sequencing input was peripheral blood. The J gene is TRBJ1-5, the V gene TRBV28, with D unresolved. The TCR sequence derives from a woman aged 80 or over with active or convalescent COVID-19. CDR3 in amino acids: CASSLVAQPQHF. The CDR3, as DNA: TGTGCCAGCAGTTTGGTGGCTCAGCCCCAGCATTTT.